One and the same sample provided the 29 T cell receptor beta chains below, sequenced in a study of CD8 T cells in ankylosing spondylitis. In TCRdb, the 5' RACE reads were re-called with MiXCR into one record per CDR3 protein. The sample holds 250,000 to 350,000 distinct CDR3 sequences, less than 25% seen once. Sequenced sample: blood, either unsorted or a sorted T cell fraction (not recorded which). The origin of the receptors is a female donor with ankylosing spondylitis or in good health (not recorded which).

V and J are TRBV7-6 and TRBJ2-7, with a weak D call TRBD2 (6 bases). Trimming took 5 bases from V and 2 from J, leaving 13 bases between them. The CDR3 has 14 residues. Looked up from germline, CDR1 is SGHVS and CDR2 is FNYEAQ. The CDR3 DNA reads TGTGCCAGCAGCCCGAGTTGGGGGGCCTACGAGCAGTACTTC. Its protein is CASSPSWGAYEQYF.

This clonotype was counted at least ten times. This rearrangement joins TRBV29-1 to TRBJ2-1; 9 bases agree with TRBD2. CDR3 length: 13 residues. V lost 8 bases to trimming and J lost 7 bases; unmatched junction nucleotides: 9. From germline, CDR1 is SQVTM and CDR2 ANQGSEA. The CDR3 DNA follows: TGCAGCACGGCCGGGACTAGCCAGAATGAGCAGTTCTTC. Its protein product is CSTAGTSQNEQFF.

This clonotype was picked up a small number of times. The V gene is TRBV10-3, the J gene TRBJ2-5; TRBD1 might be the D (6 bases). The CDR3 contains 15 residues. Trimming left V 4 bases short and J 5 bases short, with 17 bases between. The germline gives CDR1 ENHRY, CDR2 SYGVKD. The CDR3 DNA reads TGTGCCATCAGTGCCAGCACAGGGCGTTCGGAGACCCAGTACTTC. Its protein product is CAISASTGRSETQYF.

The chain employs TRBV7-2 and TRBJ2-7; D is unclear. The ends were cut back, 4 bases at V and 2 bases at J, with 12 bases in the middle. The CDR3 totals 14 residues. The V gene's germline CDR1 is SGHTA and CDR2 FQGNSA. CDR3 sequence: CASSYTTYPYEQYF. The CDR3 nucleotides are TGTGCCAGCAGCTATACGACATATCCCTACGAGCAGTACTTC.

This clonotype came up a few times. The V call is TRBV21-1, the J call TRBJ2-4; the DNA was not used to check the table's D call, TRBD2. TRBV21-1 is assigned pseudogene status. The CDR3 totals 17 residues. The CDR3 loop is CASNPTSGLRPKNIQYF. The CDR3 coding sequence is TGTGCCAGCAACCCTACATCGGGCCTTAGGCCCAAAAACATTCAGTACTTC.

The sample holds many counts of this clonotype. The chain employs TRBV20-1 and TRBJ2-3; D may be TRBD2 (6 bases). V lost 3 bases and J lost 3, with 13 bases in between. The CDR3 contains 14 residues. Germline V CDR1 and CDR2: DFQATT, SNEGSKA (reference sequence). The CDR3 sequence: CSASSLAATDTQYF. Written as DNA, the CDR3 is TGCAGTGCTAGTTCGTTAGCGGCGACAGATACGCAGTATTTT.

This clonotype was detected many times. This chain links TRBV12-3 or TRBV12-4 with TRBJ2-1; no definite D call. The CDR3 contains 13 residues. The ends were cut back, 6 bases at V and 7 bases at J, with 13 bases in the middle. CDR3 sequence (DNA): TGTGCCAGCAGGCCTCCCCAGATGAATGAGCAGTTCTTC. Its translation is CASRPPQMNEQFF.

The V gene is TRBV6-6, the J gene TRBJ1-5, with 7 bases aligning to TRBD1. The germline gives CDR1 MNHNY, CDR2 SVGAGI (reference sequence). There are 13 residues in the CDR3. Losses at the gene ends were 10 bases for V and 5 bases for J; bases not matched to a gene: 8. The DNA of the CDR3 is TGTGCCACCCGTTGGGGACAGCATCAGCCCCAGCATTTT. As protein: CATRWGQHQPQHF.

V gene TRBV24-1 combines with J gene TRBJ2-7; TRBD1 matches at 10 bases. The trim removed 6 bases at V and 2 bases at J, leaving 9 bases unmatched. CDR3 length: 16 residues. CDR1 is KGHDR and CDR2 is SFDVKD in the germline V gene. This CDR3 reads CATSTISGTGAYEQYF. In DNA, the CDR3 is TGTGCCACCAGTACAATATCCGGGACAGGGGCCTACGAGCAGTACTTC.

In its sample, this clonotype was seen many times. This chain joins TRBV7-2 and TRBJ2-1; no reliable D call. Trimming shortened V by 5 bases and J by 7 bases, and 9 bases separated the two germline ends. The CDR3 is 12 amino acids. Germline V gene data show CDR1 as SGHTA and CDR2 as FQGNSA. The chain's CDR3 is CASSQMGNEQFF. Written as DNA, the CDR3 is TGTGCCAGCAGCCAGATGGGGAATGAGCAGTTCTTC.

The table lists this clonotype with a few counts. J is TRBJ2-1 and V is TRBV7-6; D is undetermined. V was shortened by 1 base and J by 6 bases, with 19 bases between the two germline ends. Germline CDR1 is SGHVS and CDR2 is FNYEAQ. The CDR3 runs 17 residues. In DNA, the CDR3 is TGTGCCAGCAGCTTAGTATTTAGAAGCCTCTGGGGCAATGAGCAGTTCTTC. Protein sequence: CASSLVFRSLWGNEQFF.

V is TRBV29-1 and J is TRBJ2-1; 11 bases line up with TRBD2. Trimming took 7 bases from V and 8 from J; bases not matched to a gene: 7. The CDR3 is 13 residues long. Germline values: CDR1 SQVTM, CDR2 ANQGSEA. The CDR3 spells CSGKTSGAYEQFF. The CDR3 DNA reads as TGCAGCGGCAAGACTAGCGGGGCCTATGAGCAGTTCTTC.

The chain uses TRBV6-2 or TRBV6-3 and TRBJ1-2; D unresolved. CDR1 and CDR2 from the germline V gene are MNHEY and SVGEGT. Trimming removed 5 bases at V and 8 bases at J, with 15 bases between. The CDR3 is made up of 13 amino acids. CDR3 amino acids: CASSKWARRGYTF. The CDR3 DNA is TGTGCCAGCAGTAAGTGGGCCCGGAGAGGCTACACCTTC.

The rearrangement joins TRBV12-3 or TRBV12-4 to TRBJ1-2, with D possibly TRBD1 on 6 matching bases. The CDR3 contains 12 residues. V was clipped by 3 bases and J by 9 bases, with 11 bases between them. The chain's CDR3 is CASSFYRDSYTF. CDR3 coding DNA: TGTGCCAGCAGTTTCTACAGGGACAGCTACACCTTC.

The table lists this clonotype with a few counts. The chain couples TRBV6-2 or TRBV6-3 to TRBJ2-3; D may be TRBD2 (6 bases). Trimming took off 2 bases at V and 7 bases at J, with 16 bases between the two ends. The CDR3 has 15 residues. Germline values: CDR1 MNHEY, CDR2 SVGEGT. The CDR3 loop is CASSYPQRRANTQYF. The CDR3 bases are TGTGCCAGCAGTTACCCCCAGAGGAGGGCCAATACGCAGTATTTT.

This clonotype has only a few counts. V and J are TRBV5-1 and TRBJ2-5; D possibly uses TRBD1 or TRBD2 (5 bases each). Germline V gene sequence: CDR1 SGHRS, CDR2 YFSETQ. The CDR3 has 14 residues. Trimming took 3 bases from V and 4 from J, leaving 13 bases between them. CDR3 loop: CASSSRDPRETQYF. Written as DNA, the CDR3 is TGCGCCAGCAGCTCCCGGGACCCCCGAGAGACCCAGTACTTC.

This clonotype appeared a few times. CDR3 in DNA: TGCGCCAGCAGCTTGGATTGGACAGGGTACACTGAAGCTTTCTTT. As protein: CASSLDWTGYTEAFF. This chain uses TRBV5-1 with TRBJ1-1; TRBD1 matches 8 bases. CDR3 length: 15 amino acids. Germline CDR1 is SGHRS and CDR2 is YFSETQ. The J segment lost 3 bases and the V segment lost 0 bases, leaving 4 bases of the junction unmatched.

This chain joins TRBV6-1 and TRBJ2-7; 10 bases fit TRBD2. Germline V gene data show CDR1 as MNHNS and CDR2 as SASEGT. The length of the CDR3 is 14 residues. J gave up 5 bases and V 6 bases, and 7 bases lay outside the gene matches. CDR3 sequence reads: CASSAAGGGNEQYF. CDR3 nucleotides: TGTGCCAGCAGCGCAGCGGGGGGGGGCAACGAGCAGTACTTC.

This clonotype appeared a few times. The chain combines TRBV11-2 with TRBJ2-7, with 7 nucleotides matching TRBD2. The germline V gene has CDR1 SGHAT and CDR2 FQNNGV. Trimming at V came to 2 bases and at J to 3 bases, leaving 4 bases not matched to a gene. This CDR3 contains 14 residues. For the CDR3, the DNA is TGTGCCAGCAGCTTAATGCGGGAGCGCTACGAGCAGTACTTC. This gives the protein CASSLMRERYEQYF.

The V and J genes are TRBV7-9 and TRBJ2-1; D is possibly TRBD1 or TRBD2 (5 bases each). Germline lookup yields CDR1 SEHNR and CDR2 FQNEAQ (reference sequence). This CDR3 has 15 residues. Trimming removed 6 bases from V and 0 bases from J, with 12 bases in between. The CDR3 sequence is CASRLERGSYNEQFF. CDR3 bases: TGTGCCAGCAGATTGGAGAGGGGCTCCTACAATGAGCAGTTCTTC.

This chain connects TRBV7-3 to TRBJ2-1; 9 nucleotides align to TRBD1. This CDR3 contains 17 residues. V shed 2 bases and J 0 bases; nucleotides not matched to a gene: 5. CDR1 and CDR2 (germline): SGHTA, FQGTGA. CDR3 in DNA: TGTGCCAGCAGCTTAGGCCCACAGGGGGCCTCCTACAATGAGCAGTTCTTC. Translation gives CASSLGPQGASYNEQFF.

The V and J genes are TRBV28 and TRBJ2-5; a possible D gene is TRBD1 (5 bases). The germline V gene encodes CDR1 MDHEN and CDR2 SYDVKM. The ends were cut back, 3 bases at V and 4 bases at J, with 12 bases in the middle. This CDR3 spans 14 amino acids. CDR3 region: CASSFSGKPETQYF. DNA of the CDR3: TGTGCCAGCAGTTTTTCAGGGAAGCCAGAGACCCAGTACTTC.

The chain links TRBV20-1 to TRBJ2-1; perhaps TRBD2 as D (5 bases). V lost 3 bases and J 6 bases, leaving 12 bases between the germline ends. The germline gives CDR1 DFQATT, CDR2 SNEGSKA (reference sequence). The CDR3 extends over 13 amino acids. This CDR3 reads CSASGGSGNEQFF. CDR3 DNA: TGCAGTGCTAGTGGTGGGAGTGGCAATGAGCAGTTCTTC.

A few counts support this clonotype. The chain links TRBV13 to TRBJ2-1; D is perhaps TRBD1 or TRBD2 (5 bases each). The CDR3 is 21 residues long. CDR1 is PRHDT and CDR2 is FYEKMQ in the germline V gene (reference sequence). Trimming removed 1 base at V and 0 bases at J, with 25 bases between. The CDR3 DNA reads TGTGCCAGCAGCTTAGTCTCGGCAGGCGACGGGGCGCCGAGCTCCTACAATGAGCAGTTCTTC. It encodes CASSLVSAGDGAPSSYNEQFF.

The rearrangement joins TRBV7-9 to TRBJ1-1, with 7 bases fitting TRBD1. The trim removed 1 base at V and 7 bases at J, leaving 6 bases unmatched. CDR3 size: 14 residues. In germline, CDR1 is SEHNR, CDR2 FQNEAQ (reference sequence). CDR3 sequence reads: CASSLGPTGNEAFF. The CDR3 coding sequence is TGTGCCAGCAGCTTAGGCCCGACAGGGAATGAAGCTTTCTTT.

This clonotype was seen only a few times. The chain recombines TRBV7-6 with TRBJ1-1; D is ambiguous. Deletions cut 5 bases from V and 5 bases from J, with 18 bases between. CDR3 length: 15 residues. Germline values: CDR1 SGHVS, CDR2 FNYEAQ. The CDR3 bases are TGTGCCAGCAGCCGTGGGATTATCGGGGAAACTGAAGCTTTCTTT. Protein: CASSRGIIGETEAFF.

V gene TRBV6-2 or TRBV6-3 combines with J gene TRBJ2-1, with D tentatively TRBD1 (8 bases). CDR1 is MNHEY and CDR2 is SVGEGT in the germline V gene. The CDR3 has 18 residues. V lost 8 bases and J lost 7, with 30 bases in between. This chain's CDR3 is CASLADRELAARRNEQFF. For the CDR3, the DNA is TGTGCCAGCCTCGCGGACAGGGAGCTAGCGGCCAGGCGTAATGAGCAGTTCTTC.

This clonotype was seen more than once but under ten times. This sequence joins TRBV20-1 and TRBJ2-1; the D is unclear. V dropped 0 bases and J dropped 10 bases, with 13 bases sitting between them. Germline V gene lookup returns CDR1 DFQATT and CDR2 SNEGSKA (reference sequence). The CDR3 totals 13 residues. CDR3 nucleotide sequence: TGCAGTGCTAGAGACCCCGAGGTAGGAGAGCAGTTCTTC. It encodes CSARDPEVGEQFF.

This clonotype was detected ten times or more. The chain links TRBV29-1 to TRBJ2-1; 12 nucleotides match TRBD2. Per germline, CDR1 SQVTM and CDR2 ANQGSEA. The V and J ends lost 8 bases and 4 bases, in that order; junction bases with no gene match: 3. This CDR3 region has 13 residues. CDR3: CSTGTSGYNEQFF. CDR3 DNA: TGCAGCACCGGGACTAGCGGGTACAATGAGCAGTTCTTC.